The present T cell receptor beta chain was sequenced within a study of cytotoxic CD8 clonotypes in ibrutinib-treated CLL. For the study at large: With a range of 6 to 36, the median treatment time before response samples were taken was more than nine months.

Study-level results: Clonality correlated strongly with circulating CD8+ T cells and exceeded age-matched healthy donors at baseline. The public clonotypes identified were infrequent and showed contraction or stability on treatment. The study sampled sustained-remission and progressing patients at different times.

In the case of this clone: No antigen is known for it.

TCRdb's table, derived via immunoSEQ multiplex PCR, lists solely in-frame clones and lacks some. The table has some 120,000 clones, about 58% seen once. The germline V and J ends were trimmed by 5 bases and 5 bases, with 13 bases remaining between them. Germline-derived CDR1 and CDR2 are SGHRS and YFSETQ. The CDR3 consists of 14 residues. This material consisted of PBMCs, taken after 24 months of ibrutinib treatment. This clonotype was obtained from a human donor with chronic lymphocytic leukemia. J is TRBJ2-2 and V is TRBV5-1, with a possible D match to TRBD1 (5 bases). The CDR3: CASSVQGGTGELFF. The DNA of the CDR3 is TGCGCCAGCAGTGTCCAGGGTGGGACCGGGGAGCTGTTTTTT.